This T cell receptor beta chain is drawn from a study of CD8 T cells in Susac syndrome. Findings and caveats of the study: In its TCR sequencing and HLA analysis, the study acknowledged that the number of individuals was relatively small.

cDNA came from about 0.51 to 1 ug RNA primed by random hexamers. The immunoSEQ assay covered 54 Vbeta and 13 Jbeta segments for CDR3. TCRdb analysed the immunoSEQ multiplex PCR reads with MiXCR anew, one entry per CDR3 protein. The sample has some 120,000 distinct CDR3 sequences, more than 85% seen once. This clonotype was seen only once. Its target is unknown. The ends were cut back, 2 bases at V and 5 bases at J, with 17 bases in the middle. There are 15 residues in the CDR3. Germline CDR1 SGDLS, CDR2 YYNGEE. TCR beta sequences were obtained from blood CD8+ and CD4+ T cells. CD8+ and CD4+ T cells were negatively isolated; TEMRA cells were FACS-enriched.

The clonotype comes from a human donor with multiple sclerosis. Input material: CD8+ T cells from PBMCs. The chain is built from TRBV9 and TRBJ2-7; perhaps TRBD2 as D (5 bases). The CDR3 reads CASSVSGAGTNEQYF. CDR3 DNA sequence: TGTGCCAGCAGCGTCTCTGGCGCGGGTACCAACGAGCAGTACTTC.